This T cell receptor (beta chain) was captured in a study of blood T cell repertoires in COVID-19. Study as a whole: PBMCs, B-cell-depleted T cells, or T cells were the source of the cDNA or gDNA that made up the material.

V was trimmed by 1 base and J by 15 bases, leaving 22 bases between them. The CDR3 is 15 amino acids. CDR1 and CDR2 (germline): LNHNV, YYDKDF (reference sequence). Here immunoSEQ multiplex PCR was the method, and the copy in TCRdb shows in-frame clones only, minus some. The sample contains around 62,000 clones, 88% of which appear only once. The chain joins TRBV15 to TRBJ2-1; no clear D. The origin of this receptor is a woman in her sixties with COVID-19, enrolled during active disease. The material sequenced was peripheral blood. This CDR3 reads CATSRVPLSAEVGFF. CDR3 sequence (DNA): TGTGCCACCAGCAGAGTCCCCTTATCTGCAGAGGTGGGGTTCTTC.